This section outlines one T cell receptor beta chain sequence together with its context. Its target is unknown. These data originate in a study of a mutant IDH1 vaccine in newly diagnosed glioma. Study context: Investigators started vaccination 4-6 weeks after radiotherapy alone, or with temozolomide cycles. Overall study results and limits: Variations in leading peripheral T cell clonotypes appeared to have no connection with pseudoprogression.

Data came from immunoSEQ multiplex PCR; TCRdb stores just in-frame clones and leaves some out. The sample yields some 40,000 clones, approximately 80% seen once. The CDR3 has 13 residues. Trimming left V 2 bases short and J 4 bases short, with 8 bases between. Germline CDR1 and CDR2: SGHNT and YENEEA. The time point was: week 23, last vaccination. Doses of 300 ug of mutant IDH1 20-mer peptide were given with topical imiquimod. The sequenced sample was PBMCs, obtained from a glioma patient whose treatment included an IDH1 peptide vaccine. This TCR derives from a man aged 35 to 55 with glioma. The V gene is TRBV11-3, the J gene TRBJ1-2; no definite D call. CDR3 bases: TGTGCCAGCAGCTTATTCCGAGTCTATGGCTACACCTTC. Amino acid sequence: CASSLFRVYGYTF.